One TCR beta chain is described in this entry. This record comes from a study of blood T cell repertoires in COVID-19. Looking at the study overall: COVID-19 samples collected from the United States, Italy and Spain covered acute and convalescent phases. The analysed material was cDNA or gDNA that came from T cells, B-cell-depleted T cells, or PBMCs.

This CDR3 is built from 18 residues. Generated by immunoSEQ multiplex PCR, the TCRdb table keeps only in-frame clones and is missing some. The sample holds around 150,000 clones, 81% seen once. Sequencing was done on a sample of peripheral blood. The chain combines TRBV21-1 with TRBJ2-4; the table's D call of TRBD2 was not tested on the DNA. TRBV21-1 is annotated as a pseudogene. The TCR was taken from an older woman with active or convalescent COVID-19. The CDR3: CASILPGDPFFAKNIQYF. In nucleotides, the CDR3 is TGTGCCAGCATCCTACCGGGGGACCCATTTTTTGCCAAAAACATTCAGTACTTC.